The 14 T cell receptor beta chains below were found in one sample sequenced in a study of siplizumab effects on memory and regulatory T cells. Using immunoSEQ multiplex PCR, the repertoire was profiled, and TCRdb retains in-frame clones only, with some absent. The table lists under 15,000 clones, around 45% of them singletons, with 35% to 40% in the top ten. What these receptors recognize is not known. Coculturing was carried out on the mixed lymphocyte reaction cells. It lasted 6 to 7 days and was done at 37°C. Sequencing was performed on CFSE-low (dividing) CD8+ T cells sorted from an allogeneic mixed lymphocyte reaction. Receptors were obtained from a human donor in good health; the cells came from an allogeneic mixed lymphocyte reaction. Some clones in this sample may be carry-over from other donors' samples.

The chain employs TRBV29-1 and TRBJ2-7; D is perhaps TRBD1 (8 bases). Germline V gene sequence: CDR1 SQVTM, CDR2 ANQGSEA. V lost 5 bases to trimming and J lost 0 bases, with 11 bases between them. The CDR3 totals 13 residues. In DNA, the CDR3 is TGCAGCGTTACAGGGGGGGACTCCTACGAGCAGTACTTC. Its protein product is CSVTGGDSYEQYF.

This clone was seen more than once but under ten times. DNA for the CDR3: TGTGCCAGCAGCTTGGTCGGGGCTTCCGACCAAGAGACCCAGTACTTC. Amino acid sequence: CASSLVGASDQETQYF. This chain joins TRBV5-5 and TRBJ2-5, with D perhaps given as TRBD1 or TRBD2 (5 bases each). The germline CDR1 and CDR2 sequences are SGHKS and YYEKEE (reference sequence). Deletions cut 0 bases from V and 0 bases from J, with 12 bases between. The CDR3 is 16 residues long. The complete variable domain, with remaining parts taken from reference TRBV5-5 and TRBJ2-5, reads DAGVTQSPTHLIKTRGQQVTLRCSPISGHKSVSWYQQVLGQGPQFIFQYYEKEERGRGNFPDRFSARQFPNYSSELNVNALLLGDSALYLCASSLVGASDQETQYFGPGTRLLVL.

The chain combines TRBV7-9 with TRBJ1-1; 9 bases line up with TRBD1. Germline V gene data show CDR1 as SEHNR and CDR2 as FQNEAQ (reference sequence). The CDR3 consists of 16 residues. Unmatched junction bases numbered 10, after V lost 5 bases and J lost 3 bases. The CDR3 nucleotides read TGTGCCAGCAGCGACGGGGGACAGGGTTGGGACACTGAAGCTTTCTTT. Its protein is CASSDGGQGWDTEAFF.

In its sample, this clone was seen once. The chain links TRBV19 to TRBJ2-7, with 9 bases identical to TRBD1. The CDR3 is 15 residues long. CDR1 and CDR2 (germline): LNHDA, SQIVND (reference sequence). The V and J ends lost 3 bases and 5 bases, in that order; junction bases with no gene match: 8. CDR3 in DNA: TGTGCCAGTAGTATCCAAGGACAGGGGTGGGACGAGCAGTACTTC. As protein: CASSIQGQGWDEQYF.

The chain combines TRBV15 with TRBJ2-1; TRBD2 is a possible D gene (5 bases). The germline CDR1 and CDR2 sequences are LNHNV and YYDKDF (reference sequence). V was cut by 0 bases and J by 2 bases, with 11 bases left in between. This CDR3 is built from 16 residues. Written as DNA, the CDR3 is TGTGCCACCAGCAGAGATTGGGGAGTTCCCTACAATGAGCAGTTCTTC. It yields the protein CATSRDWGVPYNEQFF.

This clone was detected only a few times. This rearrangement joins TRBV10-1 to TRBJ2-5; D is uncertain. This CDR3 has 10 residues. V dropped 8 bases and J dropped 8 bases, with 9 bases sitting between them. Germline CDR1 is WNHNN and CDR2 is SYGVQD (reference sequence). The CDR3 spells CASRLRTQYF. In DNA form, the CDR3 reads TGCGCCAGCCGCCTGAGAACCCAGTACTTC.

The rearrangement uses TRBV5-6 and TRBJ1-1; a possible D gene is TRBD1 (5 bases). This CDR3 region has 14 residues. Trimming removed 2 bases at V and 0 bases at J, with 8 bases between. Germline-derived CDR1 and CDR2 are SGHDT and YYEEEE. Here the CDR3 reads CASSFRGMNTEAFF. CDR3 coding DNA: TGTGCCAGCAGCTTTAGGGGAATGAACACTGAAGCTTTCTTT.

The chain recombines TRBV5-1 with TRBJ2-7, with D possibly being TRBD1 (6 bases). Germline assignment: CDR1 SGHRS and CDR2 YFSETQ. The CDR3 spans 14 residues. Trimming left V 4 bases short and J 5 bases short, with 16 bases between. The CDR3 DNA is TGCGCCAGCAGCCCACGGACAGAGATGGACGAGCAGTACTTC. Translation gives CASSPRTEMDEQYF.

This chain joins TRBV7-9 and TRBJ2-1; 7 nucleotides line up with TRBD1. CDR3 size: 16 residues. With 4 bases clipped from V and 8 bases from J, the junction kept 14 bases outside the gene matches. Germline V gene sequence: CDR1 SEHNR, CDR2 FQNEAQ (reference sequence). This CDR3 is CASSSFDRAGWDEQFF. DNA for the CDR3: TGTGCCAGCAGCTCGTTTGACAGGGCGGGTTGGGATGAGCAGTTCTTC.

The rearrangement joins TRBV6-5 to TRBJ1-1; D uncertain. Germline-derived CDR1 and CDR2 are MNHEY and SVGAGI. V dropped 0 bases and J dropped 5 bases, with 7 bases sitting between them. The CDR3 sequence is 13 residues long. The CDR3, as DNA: TGTGCCAGCAGTTACTCCGGGTATACTGAAGCTTTCTTT. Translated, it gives CASSYSGYTEAFF.

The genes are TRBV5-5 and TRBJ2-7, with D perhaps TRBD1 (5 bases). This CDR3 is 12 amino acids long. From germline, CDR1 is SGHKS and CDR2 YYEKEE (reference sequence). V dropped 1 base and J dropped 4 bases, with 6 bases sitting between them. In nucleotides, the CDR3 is TGTGCCAGCAGCTTGCAGGGTTACGAGCAGTACTTC. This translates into CASSLQGYEQYF. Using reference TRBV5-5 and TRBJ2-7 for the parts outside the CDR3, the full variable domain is DAGVTQSPTHLIKTRGQQVTLRCSPISGHKSVSWYQQVLGQGPQFIFQYYEKEERGRGNFPDRFSARQFPNYSSELNVNALLLGDSALYLCASSLQGYEQYFGPGTRLTVT.

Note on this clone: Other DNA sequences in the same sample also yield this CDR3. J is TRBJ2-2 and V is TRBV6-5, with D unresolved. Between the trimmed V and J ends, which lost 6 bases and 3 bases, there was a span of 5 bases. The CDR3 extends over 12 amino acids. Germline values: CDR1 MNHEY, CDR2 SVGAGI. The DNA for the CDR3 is TGTGCCAGCAGCCTATACACCGGGGAGCTGTTTTTT. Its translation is CASSLYTGELFF.

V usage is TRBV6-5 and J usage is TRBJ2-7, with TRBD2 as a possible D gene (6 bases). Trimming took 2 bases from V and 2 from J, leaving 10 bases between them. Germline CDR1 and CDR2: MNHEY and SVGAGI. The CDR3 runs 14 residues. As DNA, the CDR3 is TGTGCCAGCAGTTACCAGCGGGCCGCCTACGAGCAGTACTTC. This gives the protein CASSYQRAAYEQYF.

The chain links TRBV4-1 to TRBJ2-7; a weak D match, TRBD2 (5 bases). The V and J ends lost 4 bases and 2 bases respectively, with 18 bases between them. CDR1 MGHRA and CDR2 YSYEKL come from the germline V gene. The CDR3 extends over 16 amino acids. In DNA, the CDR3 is TGCGCCAGCAGCCCAGAAAGAGCGATGAGGGCCTACGAGCAGTACTTC. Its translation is CASSPERAMRAYEQYF.